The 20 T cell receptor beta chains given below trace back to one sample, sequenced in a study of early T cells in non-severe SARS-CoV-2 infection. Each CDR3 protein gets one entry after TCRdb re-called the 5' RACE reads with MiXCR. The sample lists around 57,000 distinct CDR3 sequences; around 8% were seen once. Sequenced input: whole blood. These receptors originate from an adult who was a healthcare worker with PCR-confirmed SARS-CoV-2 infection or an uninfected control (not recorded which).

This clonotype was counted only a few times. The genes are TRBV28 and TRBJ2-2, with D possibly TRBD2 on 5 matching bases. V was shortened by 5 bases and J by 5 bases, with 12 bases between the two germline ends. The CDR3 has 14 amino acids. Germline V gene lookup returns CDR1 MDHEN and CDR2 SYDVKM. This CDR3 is CASSVEGWTGELFF. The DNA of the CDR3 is TGTGCCAGCAGTGTAGAGGGATGGACCGGGGAGCTGTTTTTT.

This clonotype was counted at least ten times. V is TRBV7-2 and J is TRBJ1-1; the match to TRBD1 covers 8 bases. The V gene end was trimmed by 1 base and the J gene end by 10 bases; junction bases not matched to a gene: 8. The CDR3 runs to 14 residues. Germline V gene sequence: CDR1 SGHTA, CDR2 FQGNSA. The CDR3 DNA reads TGTGCCAGCAGCTTAGGGACAGGGAATTTAAGAGCTTTCTTT. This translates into CASSLGTGNLRAFF.

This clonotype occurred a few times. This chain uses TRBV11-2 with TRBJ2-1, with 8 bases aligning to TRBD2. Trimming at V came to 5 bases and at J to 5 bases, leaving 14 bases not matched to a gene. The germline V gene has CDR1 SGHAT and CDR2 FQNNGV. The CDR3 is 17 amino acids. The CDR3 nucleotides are TGTGCCAGCAGCCGTACACCAACGGGACTAGTCCACAATGAGCAGTTCTTC. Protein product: CASSRTPTGLVHNEQFF.

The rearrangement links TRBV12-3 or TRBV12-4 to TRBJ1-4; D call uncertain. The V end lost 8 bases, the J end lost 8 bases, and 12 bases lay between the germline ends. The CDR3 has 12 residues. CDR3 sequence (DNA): TGTGCCAGCTCCCAGAGTCGGGAAAAACTGTTTTTT. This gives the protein CASSQSREKLFF.

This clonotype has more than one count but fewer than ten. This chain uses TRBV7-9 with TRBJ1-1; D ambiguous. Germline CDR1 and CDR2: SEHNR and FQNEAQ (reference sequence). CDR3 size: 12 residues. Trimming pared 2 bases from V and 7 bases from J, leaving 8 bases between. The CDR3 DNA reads TGTGCCAGCAGCTTATATAGAGGTGAAGCTTTCTTT. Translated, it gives CASSLYRGEAFF.

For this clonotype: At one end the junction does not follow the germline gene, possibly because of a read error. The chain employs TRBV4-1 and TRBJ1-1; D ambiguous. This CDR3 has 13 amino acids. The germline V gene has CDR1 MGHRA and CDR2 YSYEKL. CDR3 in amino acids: CTSSQELNNLAFF. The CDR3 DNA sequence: TGCACCAGCAGCCAAGAATTGAATAACCTAGCTTTCTTT.

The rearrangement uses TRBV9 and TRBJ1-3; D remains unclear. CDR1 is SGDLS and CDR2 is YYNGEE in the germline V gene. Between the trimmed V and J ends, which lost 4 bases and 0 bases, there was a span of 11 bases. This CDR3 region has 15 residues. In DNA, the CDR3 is TGTGCCAGCAGCCCTATCGTCTCCTCTGGAAACACCATATATTTT. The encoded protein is CASSPIVSSGNTIYF.

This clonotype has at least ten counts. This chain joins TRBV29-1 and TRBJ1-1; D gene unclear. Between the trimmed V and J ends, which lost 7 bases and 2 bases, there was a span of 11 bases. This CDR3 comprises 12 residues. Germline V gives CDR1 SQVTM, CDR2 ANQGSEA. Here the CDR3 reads CSDLRSNTEAFF. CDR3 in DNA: TGCAGCGACCTCCGTTCTAACACTGAAGCTTTCTTT.

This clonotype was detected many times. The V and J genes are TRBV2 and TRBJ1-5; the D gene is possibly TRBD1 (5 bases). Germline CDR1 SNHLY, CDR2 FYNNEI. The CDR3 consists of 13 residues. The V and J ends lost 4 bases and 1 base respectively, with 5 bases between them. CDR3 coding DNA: TGTGCCAGCAGTGGGGACAGCAATCAGCCCCAGCATTTT. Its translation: CASSGDSNQPQHF.

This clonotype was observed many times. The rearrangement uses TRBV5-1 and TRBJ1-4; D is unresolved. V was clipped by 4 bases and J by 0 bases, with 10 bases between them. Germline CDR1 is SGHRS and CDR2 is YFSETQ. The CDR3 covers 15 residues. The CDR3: CASSRLQTTNEKLFF. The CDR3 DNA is TGCGCCAGCAGCCGATTACAAACAACTAATGAAAAACTGTTTTTT.

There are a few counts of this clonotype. This CDR3 is CASSRTTGTGGRNTEAFF. In DNA form, the CDR3 reads TGTGCCAGCAGCCGGACTACAGGGACAGGGGGAAGGAACACTGAAGCTTTCTTT. V usage is TRBV6-5 and J usage is TRBJ1-1; 11 nucleotides match TRBD1. V gave up 6 bases and J gave up 1 base; unmatched junction bases: 13. Germline loops: CDR1 MNHEY, CDR2 SVGAGI. The length of the CDR3 is 18 residues.

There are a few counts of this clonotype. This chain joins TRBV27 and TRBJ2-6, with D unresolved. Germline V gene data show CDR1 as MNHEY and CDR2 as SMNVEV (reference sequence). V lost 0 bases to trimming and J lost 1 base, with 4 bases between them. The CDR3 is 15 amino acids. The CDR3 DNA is TGTGCCAGCAGTTTATCGATATCTGGGGCCAACGTCCTGACTTTC. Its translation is CASSLSISGANVLTF.

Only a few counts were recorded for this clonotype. CDR3 in amino acids: CASSGVLPDEQFF. CDR3 coding DNA: TGTGCCAGCAGCGGGGTCTTACCCGATGAGCAGTTCTTC. This sequence joins TRBV7-2 and TRBJ2-1; D gene ambiguous. V was cut by 5 bases and J by 8 bases, with 13 bases left in between. This CDR3 has 13 residues. CDR1 is SGHTA, CDR2 FQGNSA, per germline.

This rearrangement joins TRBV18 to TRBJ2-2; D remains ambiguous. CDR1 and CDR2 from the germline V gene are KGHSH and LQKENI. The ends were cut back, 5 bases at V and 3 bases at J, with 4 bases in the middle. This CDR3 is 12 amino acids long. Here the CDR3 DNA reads TGTGCCAGCTCAACCTACACCGGGGAGCTGTTTTTT. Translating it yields CASSTYTGELFF.

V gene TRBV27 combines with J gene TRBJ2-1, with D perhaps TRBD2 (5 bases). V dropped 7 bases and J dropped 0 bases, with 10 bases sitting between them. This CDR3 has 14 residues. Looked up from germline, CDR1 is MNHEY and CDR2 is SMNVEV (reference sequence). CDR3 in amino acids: CASKGGLSYNEQFF. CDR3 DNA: TGTGCCAGCAAGGGCGGGCTCTCCTACAATGAGCAGTTCTTC.

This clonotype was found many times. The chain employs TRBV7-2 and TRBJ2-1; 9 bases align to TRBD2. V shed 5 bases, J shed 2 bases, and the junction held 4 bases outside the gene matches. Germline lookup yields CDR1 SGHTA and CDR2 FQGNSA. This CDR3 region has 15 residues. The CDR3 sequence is CASSLSGSPYNEQFF. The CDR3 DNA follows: TGTGCCAGCAGCCTTAGCGGGAGCCCCTACAATGAGCAGTTCTTC.

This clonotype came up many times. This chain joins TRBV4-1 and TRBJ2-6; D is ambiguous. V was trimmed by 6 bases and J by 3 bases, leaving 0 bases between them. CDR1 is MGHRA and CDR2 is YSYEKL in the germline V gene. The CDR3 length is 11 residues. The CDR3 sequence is CASSGANVLTF. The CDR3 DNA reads TGCGCCAGCAGTGGGGCCAACGTCCTGACTTTC.

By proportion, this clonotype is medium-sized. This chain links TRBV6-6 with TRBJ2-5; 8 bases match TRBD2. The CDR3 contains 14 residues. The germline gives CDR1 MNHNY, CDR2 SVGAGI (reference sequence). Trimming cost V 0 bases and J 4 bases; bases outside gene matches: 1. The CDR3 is CASSYSGGGETQYF. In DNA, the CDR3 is TGTGCCAGCAGTTACTCCGGGGGGGGAGAGACCCAGTACTTC.

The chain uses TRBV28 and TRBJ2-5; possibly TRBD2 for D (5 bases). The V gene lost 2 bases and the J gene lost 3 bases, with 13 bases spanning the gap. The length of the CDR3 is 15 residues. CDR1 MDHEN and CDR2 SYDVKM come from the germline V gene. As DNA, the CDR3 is TGTGCCAGCAGTTTAGCGCGTCGGGGTAAAGAGACCCAGTACTTC. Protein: CASSLARRGKETQYF.

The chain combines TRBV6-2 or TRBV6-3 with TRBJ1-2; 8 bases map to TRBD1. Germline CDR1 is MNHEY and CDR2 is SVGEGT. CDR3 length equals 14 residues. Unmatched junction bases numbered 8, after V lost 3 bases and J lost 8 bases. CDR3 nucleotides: TGTGCCAGCAGTTATCCGGGACAGGAGTCCGGCTACACCTTC. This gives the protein CASSYPGQESGYTF.